This TCR beta chain was observed in a study of T cell changes during pregnancy in multiple sclerosis. The CDR3 has 13 amino acids. The germline gives CDR1 SGHRS, CDR2 YFSETQ. V was clipped by 7 bases and J by 1 base; unmatched bases: 2. Method: immunoSEQ multiplex PCR; TCRdb's copy keeps in-frame clones and lacks some. The repertoire has around 56,000 clones, 88% of them found once; the top ten carry 0.35% to 0.45%. The clonotype was recovered from a female donor with multiple sclerosis, enrolled in a pregnancy study. Material: CD4+ T cells from peripheral blood mononuclear cells, obtained in the third trimester of pregnancy. The rearrangement links TRBV5-1 to TRBJ1-1; 9 bases agree with TRBD1. The CDR3 reads CASGGQGNTEAFF. CDR3 in DNA: TGCGCCAGCGGGGGACAGGGGAACACTGAAGCTTTCTTT.